This T cell receptor beta chain was captured by sequencing in a study of CD8 T cells in Susac syndrome. Germline CDR1 is DFQATT and CDR2 is SNEGSKA (reference sequence). V was pared by 3 bases and J by 1 base, with 9 bases between. This CDR3 is built from 14 residues. Roughly 0.45 to 1 ug RNA was reverse transcribed with random hexamers. TCRdb re-called the immunoSEQ multiplex PCR reads with MiXCR, one entry per CDR3 protein. Altogether 70,000 to 100,000 distinct CDR3 sequences are present, roughly 96% being singletons, with the ten largest covering more than 0.5%. This TCR was recovered from a human donor with Susac syndrome. The chain has TRBV20-1 and TRBJ1-4, with D possibly matching TRBD1 (6 bases). Sequenced material: CD8+ T cells from PBMCs. DNA of the CDR3: TGCAGTGCTAGCACAGGGTTAACTAATGAAAAACTGTTTTTT. It is translated as CSASTGLTNEKLFF.